These 26 T cell receptor beta chains were all obtained from the same sample, sequenced in a study of T cell responses to AZD1222 COVID-19 vaccine. Profiling relied on immunoSEQ multiplex PCR, and the TCRdb table lists in-frame clones only, not all of them. The profile covers 130,000 to 150,000 clones, with 80% to 95% appearing a single time and over 1.5% taken by the ten largest. Source: peripheral blood, taken on day 0 of AZD1222 vaccination. Source of these receptors: an adult in good health.

The chain carries TRBV10-3 and TRBJ1-4; D possibly corresponds to TRBD1 (5 bases). Trimming pared 5 bases from V and 0 bases from J, leaving 10 bases between. This CDR3 is built from 15 residues. The germline CDR1 and CDR2 sequences are ENHRY and SYGVKD. This CDR3 reads CAISMGLPTNEKLFF. CDR3 DNA: TGTGCCATCAGTATGGGACTGCCAACTAATGAAAAACTGTTTTTT.

The rearrangement joins TRBV5-1 to TRBJ2-3; D remains ambiguous. Germline CDR1 reads SGHRS; CDR2 reads YFSETQ. V lost 3 bases and J lost 0, with 11 bases in between. The length of the CDR3 is 15 residues. CDR3 sequence (DNA): TGCGCCAGCAGCTATGACACGACTAGCACAGATACGCAGTATTTT. Translation: CASSYDTTSTDTQYF. The full variable domain, rest sourced from reference TRBV5-1 and TRBJ2-3, is KAGVTQTPRYLIKTRGQQVTLSCSPISGHRSVSWYQQTPGQGLQFLFEYFSETQRNKGNFPGRFSGRQFSNSRSEMNVSTLELGDSALYLCASSYDTTSTDTQYFGPGTRLTVL.

The chain joins TRBV2 to TRBJ2-7; D is uncertain. The CDR3 has 13 amino acids. CDR1 and CDR2 (germline): SNHLY, FYNNEI. V was clipped by 7 bases and J by 0 bases, with 10 bases between them. Written as DNA, the CDR3 is TGTGCCAGCAACCCAGGAGCCTCCTACGAGCAGTACTTC. This encodes CASNPGASYEQYF.

The chain employs TRBV29-1 and TRBJ1-1; D is unclear. V lost 4 bases to trimming and J lost 2 bases, with 8 bases between them. The germline V gene has CDR1 SQVTM and CDR2 ANQGSEA. The CDR3 totals 12 residues. Here the CDR3 reads CSVVLVNTEAFF. DNA for the CDR3: TGCAGCGTTGTCCTAGTTAACACTGAAGCTTTCTTT.

In this sample, this clone turned up once. The chain employs TRBV7-9 and TRBJ1-1; D is perhaps TRBD1 (6 bases). Trimming shortened V by 5 bases and J by 5 bases, and 18 bases separated the two germline ends. The germline V gene encodes CDR1 SEHNR and CDR2 FQNEAQ (reference sequence). The CDR3 sequence is 15 residues long. CDR3 loop: CASSPLRGGATEAFF. As DNA, the CDR3 is TGTGCCAGCAGCCCTCTCCGGGGGGGGGCGACTGAAGCTTTCTTT.

This chain uses TRBV19 with TRBJ1-1; maybe TRBD1 (6 bases). CDR1 and CDR2 (germline): LNHDA, SQIVND (reference sequence). V was pared by 5 bases and J by 4 bases, with 14 bases between. The CDR3 extends over 14 amino acids. The CDR3 region is CASSLGGAGTEAFF. The CDR3 DNA follows: TGTGCCAGTAGTCTCGGGGGGGCTGGCACTGAAGCTTTCTTT.

This sequence joins TRBV7-2 and TRBJ2-1, with D maybe TRBD1 (6 bases). This CDR3 is 15 amino acids long. Trimming removed 2 bases at V and 12 bases at J, with 20 bases between. The germline CDR1 and CDR2 sequences are SGHTA and FQGNSA. CDR3 protein: CASSLIWGLTKGQFF. The CDR3 DNA reads as TGTGCCAGCAGCTTAATATGGGGGCTGACTAAAGGGCAGTTCTTC.

The chain's CDR3 is CAWGLDPLSPLHF. The CDR3 DNA is TGTGCCTGGGGCTTGGACCCTTTATCACCCCTCCACTTT. The chain joins TRBV30 to TRBJ1-6; D is uncertain. CDR3 length: 13 amino acids. The germline V and J ends were trimmed by 5 bases and 10 bases, with 15 bases remaining between them. Germline V lookup: CDR1 GTSNPN, CDR2 SVGIG (reference sequence).

The CDR3 protein is CASSHGIPGARNEKLFF. The CDR3 coding sequence is TGCGCCAGCAGTCATGGTATTCCCGGAGCGAGAAATGAAAAACTGTTTTTT. The chain uses TRBV23-1 and TRBJ1-4; D unclear. TRBV23-1 counts as an open reading frame of uncertain function. The V and J ends lost 3 bases and 5 bases respectively, with 19 bases between them. The CDR3 runs to 17 residues.

The CDR3 sequence: CASSVTSGRSYEQYF. Here the CDR3 DNA reads TGTGCCAGCAGCGTTACTAGCGGGAGGTCCTACGAGCAGTACTTC. The chain carries TRBV11-2 and TRBJ2-7; 12 bases align to TRBD2. The CDR3 spans 15 residues. Looked up from germline, CDR1 is SGHAT and CDR2 is FQNNGV. Trimming took 5 bases from V and 1 from J; bases not matched to a gene: 3.

The chain carries TRBV19 and TRBJ1-1; no clear D gene. Trimming removed 2 bases at V and 0 bases at J, with 19 bases between. The CDR3 contains 18 residues. Germline CDR1 and CDR2: LNHDA and SQIVND (reference sequence). CDR3 DNA: TGTGCCAGTAGTATAACACTTCGGCAAAATCGGATGAACACTGAAGCTTTCTTT. This translates into CASSITLRQNRMNTEAFF.

The CDR3 spells CASSESGTGYGYTF. Written as DNA, the CDR3 is TGTGCCAGCAGTGAATCGGGAACGGGCTATGGCTACACCTTC. The rearrangement links TRBV25-1 to TRBJ1-2; D not resolved. This CDR3 is built from 14 residues. V lost 1 base and J 4 bases, leaving 10 bases between the germline ends. Germline CDR1 and CDR2: MGHDK and SYGVNS.

The chain uses TRBV6-6 and TRBJ1-2; D might be TRBD1 (6 bases). Germline CDR1 is MNHNY and CDR2 is SVGAGI (reference sequence). This CDR3 is 14 amino acids long. Between the trimmed V and J ends, which lost 5 bases and 4 bases, there was a span of 14 bases. The CDR3 reads CASSPDSPTYGYTF. For the CDR3, the DNA is TGTGCCAGCAGTCCGGACAGCCCGACCTATGGCTACACCTTC.

The V call is TRBV27, the J call TRBJ1-5, with D possibly matching TRBD1 (5 bases). The ends were cut back, 5 bases at V and 5 bases at J, with 13 bases in the middle. CDR1 and CDR2 (germline): MNHEY, SMNVEV (reference sequence). This CDR3 is 14 amino acids long. The CDR3 nucleotides are TGTGCCAGCAGTCTGAGGCAGGGATATCAGCCCCAGCATTTT. The encoded protein is CASSLRQGYQPQHF.

The rearrangement uses TRBV15 and TRBJ1-5; D ambiguous. V lost 0 bases and J 10 bases, leaving 10 bases between the germline ends. CDR3 length: 13 residues. CDR1 LNHNV and CDR2 YYDKDF come from the germline V gene (reference sequence). The CDR3 loop is CATSRDGYGPQHF. The CDR3 DNA sequence: TGTGCCACCAGCAGAGACGGATACGGCCCCCAGCATTTT. Looking up the rest from reference TRBV15 and TRBJ1-5 gives the full variable domain: DAMVIQNPRYQVTQFGKPVTLSCSQTLNHNVMYWYQQKSSQAPKLLFHYYDKDFNNEADTPDNFQSRRPNTSFCFLDIRSPGLGDTAMYLCATSRDGYGPQHFGDGTRLSIL.

V and J are TRBV5-1 and TRBJ1-6; D not resolved. V was clipped by 5 bases and J by 6 bases, with 12 bases between them. Germline CDR1 is SGHRS and CDR2 is YFSETQ. This CDR3 is built from 14 residues. CDR3: CASRGGQTNSPLHF. The CDR3, as DNA: TGCGCCAGCAGAGGTGGGCAGACTAATTCACCCCTCCACTTT.

This sequence joins TRBV6-5 and TRBJ1-1; the match to TRBD1 covers 9 bases. There are 15 residues in the CDR3. Germline V CDR1 and CDR2: MNHEY, SVGAGI. V gave up 2 bases and J gave up 7 bases; unmatched junction bases: 8. CDR3 nucleotides: TGTGCCAGCAGTTACGTTGACAGGGGGGGAGGTGAAGCTTTCTTT. As protein: CASSYVDRGGGEAFF.

This chain uses TRBV5-1 with TRBJ2-3; no definite D call. The CDR3 has 14 amino acids. Per germline, CDR1 SGHRS and CDR2 YFSETQ. Trimming shortened V by 0 bases and J by 5 bases, and 10 bases separated the two germline ends. This CDR3 is CASSLAPIRDTQYF. CDR3 DNA sequence: TGCGCCAGCAGCTTGGCCCCGATCCGAGATACGCAGTATTTT.

This chain links TRBV7-9 with TRBJ2-7, with D perhaps matching TRBD1 (6 bases). Deletions cut 5 bases from V and 2 bases from J, with 16 bases between. Germline lookup yields CDR1 SEHNR and CDR2 FQNEAQ (reference sequence). The CDR3 is made up of 15 amino acids. CDR3 residues: CASSPFQGHPYEQYF. In DNA form, the CDR3 reads TGTGCCAGCAGCCCGTTCCAGGGGCACCCCTACGAGCAGTACTTC.

V usage is TRBV27 and J usage is TRBJ2-7, with 7 bases fitting TRBD2. This CDR3 contains 16 residues. Germline V CDR1 and CDR2: MNHEY, SMNVEV (reference sequence). Losses at the gene ends were 3 bases for V and 7 bases for J; bases not matched to a gene: 15. CDR3 in DNA: TGTGCCAGCAGTTTTCTCGGCCCAGCGGGATTGGGTGAGCAGTACTTC. Protein sequence: CASSFLGPAGLGEQYF.

The rearrangement uses TRBV4-2 and TRBJ2-7, with 7 nucleotides matching TRBD2. The V gene's germline CDR1 is LGHNA and CDR2 YNFKEQ. The CDR3 sequence is 15 residues long. The ends lost 0 bases at V and 2 bases at J; junction bases unmatched: 4. The CDR3 protein is CASSQEHGRTYEQYF. CDR3 bases: TGTGCCAGCAGCCAAGAGCACGGGAGGACCTACGAGCAGTACTTC.

CDR3 region: CASSPSGPSTEAFF. CDR3 nucleotides: TGTGCCAGCTCACCAAGCGGCCCTTCCACTGAAGCTTTCTTT. The chain couples TRBV18 to TRBJ1-1; D not certain. Germline CDR1 is KGHSH and CDR2 is LQKENI. The CDR3 sequence is 14 residues long. The ends were cut back, 2 bases at V and 4 bases at J, with 11 bases in the middle. Together with reference TRBV18 and TRBJ1-1, the CDR3 gives the full variable domain: NAGVMQNPRHLVRRRGQEARLRCSPMKGHSHVYWYRQLPEEGLKFMVYLQKENIIDESGMPKERFSAEFPKEGPSILRIQQVVRGDSAAYFCASSPSGPSTEAFFGQGTRLTVV.

This chain links TRBV15 with TRBJ2-5, with D perhaps TRBD2 (6 bases). V lost 0 bases and J lost 6, with 17 bases in between. Per the germline V gene, CDR1 is LNHNV and CDR2 is YYDKDF (reference sequence). The CDR3 is made up of 16 amino acids. The CDR3 reads CATSRDPGLPTKTQYF. Here the CDR3 DNA reads TGTGCCACCAGCAGAGACCCGGGACTTCCTACGAAGACCCAGTACTTC.

The chain recombines TRBV5-5 with TRBJ2-2; 9 nucleotides align to TRBD1. This CDR3 has 17 residues. J lost 3 bases, V lost 5 bases, and 11 bases had no gene match. CDR1 and CDR2 (germline): SGHKS, YYEKEE (reference sequence). Written as DNA, the CDR3 is TGTGCCAGCAGACCCCGGGACAGGGCGCCGTACACCGGGGAGCTGTTTTTT. Its translation is CASRPRDRAPYTGELFF. The whole variable domain, remainder taken from reference TRBV5-5 and TRBJ2-2, is DAGVTQSPTHLIKTRGQQVTLRCSPISGHKSVSWYQQVLGQGPQFIFQYYEKEERGRGNFPDRFSARQFPNYSSELNVNALLLGDSALYLCASRPRDRAPYTGELFFGEGSRLTVL.

The rearrangement joins TRBV18 to TRBJ2-7, with D maybe TRBD2 (7 bases). CDR3 length: 13 amino acids. Germline V gene sequence: CDR1 KGHSH, CDR2 LQKENI. With 4 bases removed from V and 2 bases from J, the gap between germline ends came to 9 bases. The CDR3 DNA follows: TGTGCCAGCTCACGGGAGGGGGCCTACGAGCAGTACTTC. Translated: CASSREGAYEQYF.

This chain uses TRBV3-1 (or the pseudogene TRBV3-2) with TRBJ2-7, with D uncertain. The V gene's germline CDR1 is LGHDT and CDR2 YNNKEL (reference sequence). The CDR3 is 14 residues long. Trimming stripped 4 bases from V and 2 bases from J, with 12 bases between. The CDR3: CASSLQAGAYEQYF. As DNA, the CDR3 is TGTGCCAGCAGCCTTCAGGCCGGAGCCTACGAGCAGTACTTC.